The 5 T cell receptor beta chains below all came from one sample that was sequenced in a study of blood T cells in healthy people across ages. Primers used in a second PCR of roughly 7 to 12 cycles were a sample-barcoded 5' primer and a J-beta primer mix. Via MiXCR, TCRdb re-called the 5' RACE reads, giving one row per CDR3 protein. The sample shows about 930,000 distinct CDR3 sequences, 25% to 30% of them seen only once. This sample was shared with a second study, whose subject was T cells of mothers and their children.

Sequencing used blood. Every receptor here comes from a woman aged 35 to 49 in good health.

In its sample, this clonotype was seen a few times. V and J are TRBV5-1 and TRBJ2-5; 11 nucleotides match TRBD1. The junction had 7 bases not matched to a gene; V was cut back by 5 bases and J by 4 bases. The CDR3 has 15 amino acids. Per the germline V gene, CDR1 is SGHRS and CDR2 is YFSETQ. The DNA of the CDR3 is TGCGCCAGCAGGGAAAGGACAGGGGGCCGAGAGACCCAGTACTTC. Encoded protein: CASRERTGGRETQYF.

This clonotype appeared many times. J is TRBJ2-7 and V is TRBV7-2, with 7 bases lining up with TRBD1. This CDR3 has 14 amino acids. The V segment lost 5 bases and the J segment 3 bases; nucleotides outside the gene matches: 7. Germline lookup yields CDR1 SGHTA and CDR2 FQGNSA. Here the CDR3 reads CASSGRTGGYEQYF. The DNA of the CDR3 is TGTGCCAGCAGCGGCAGGACAGGAGGCTACGAGCAGTACTTC.

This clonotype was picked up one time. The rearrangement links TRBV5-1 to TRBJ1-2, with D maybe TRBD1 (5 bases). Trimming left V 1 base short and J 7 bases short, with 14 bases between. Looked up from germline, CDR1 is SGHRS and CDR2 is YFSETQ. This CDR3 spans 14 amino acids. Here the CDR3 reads CASSLYGAAGGYTF. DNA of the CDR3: TGCGCCAGCAGCTTGTATGGGGCTGCTGGTGGCTACACCTTC.

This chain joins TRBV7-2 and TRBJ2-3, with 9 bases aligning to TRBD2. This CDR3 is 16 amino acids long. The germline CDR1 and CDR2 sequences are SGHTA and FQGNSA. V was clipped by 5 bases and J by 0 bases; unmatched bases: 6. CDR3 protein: CASSPRGGASTDTQYF. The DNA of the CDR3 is TGTGCCAGCAGCCCCCGCGGGGGGGCAAGCACAGATACGCAGTATTTT. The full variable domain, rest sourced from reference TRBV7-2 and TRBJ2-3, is GAGVSQSPSNKVTEKGKDVELRCDPISGHTALYWYRQSLGQGLEFLIYFQGNSAPDKSGLPSDRFSAERTGGSVSTLTIQRTQQEDSAVYLCASSPRGGASTDTQYFGPGTRLTVL.

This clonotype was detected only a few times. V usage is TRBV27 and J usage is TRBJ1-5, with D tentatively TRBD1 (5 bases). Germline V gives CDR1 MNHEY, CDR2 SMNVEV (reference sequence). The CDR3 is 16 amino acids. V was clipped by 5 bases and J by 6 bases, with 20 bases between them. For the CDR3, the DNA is TGTGCCAGCAGTCCGGGGGTCCTTGAGGAAGGTCAGCCCCAGCATTTT. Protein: CASSPGVLEEGQPQHF.